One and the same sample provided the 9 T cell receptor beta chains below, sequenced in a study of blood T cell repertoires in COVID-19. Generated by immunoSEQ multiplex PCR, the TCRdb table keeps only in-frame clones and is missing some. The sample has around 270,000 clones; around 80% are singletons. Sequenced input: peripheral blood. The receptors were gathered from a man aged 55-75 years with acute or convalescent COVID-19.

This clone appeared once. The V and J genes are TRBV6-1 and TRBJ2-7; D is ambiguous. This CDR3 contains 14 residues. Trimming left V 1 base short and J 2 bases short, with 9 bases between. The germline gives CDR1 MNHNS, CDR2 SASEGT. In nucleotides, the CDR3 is TGTGCCAGCAGTGAAGGGCAGAGGCCCTACGAGCAGTACTTC. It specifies CASSEGQRPYEQYF.

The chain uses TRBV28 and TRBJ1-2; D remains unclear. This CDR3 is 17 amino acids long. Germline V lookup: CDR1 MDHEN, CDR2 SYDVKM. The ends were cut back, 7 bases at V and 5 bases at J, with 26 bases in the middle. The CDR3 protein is CASIAAGAARGAYGYTF. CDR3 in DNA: TGTGCCAGCATTGCCGCTGGCGCGGCGCGTGGCGCGTATGGCTACACCTTC.

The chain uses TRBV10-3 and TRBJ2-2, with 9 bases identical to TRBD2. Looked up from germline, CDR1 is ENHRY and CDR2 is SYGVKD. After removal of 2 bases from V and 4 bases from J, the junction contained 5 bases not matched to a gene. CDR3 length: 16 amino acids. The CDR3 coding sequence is TGTGCCATCAGTGAGGCGGCGGGGGGGTCCACCGGGGAGCTGTTTTTT. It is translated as CAISEAAGGSTGELFF.

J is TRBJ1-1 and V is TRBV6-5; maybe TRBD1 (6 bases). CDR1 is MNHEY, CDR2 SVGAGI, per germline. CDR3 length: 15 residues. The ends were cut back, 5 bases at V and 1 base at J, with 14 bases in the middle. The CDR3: CASSLSDRRNTEAFF. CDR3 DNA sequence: TGTGCCAGCAGTCTTTCAGACAGGAGGAACACTGAAGCTTTCTTT.

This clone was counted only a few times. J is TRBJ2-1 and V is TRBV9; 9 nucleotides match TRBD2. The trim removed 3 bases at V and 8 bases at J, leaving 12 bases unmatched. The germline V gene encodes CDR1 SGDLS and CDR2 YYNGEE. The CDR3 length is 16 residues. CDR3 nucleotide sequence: TGTGCCAGCAGCGGACCGCGGGGGGGCCGACTAGATGAGCAGTTCTTC. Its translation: CASSGPRGGRLDEQFF.

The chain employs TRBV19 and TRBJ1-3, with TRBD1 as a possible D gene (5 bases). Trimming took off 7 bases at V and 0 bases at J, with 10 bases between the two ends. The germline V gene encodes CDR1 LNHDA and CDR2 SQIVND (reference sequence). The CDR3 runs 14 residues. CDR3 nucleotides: TGTGCCAGTAACCAGGGTTTCTCTGGAAACACCATATATTTT. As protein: CASNQGFSGNTIYF.

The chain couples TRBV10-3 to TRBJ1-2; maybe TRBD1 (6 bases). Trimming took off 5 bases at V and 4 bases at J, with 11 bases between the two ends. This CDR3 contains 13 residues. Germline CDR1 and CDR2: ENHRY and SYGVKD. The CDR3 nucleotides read TGTGCCATCAGTCCTCAAGGGGGCTATGGCTACACCTTC. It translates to CAISPQGGYGYTF.

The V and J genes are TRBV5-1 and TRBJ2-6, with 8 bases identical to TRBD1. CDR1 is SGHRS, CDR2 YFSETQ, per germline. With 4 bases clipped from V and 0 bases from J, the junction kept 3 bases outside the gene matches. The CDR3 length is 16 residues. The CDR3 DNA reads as TGCGCCAGCAGCCCGGGACAGGACTCTGGGGCCAACGTCCTGACTTTC. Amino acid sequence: CASSPGQDSGANVLTF.

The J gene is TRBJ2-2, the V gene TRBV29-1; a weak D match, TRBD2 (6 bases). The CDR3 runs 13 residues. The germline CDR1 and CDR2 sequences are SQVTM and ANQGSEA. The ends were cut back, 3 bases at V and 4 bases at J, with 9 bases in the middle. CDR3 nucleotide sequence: TGCAGCGTTGATTGGGGAGGCACCGGGGAGCTGTTTTTT. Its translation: CSVDWGGTGELFF.